This T cell receptor (beta chain) was identified during a study of cytomegalovirus exposure and HLA in healthy donors. The study, taken as a whole, reports: Apart from CMV serostatus, no immune exposure information was available. The authors confirmed in vitro that three CMV-associated chains were specific for CMV antigens.

Researchers ran the PCR with 60 Vbeta and 13 Jbeta primers. Sequencing was performed with immunoSEQ multiplex PCR; in TCRdb, only in-frame clones are kept and a portion is missing. The sample shows hundreds of thousands of clones, over 65% of them seen only once. Trimming shortened V by 4 bases and J by 8 bases, and 25 bases separated the two germline ends. Germline values: CDR1 SGDLS, CDR2 YYNGEE. The CDR3 has 17 amino acids. Of note for this clone: The antigen is undetermined.

Regarding donors, all were healthy bone marrow donors. While unrecorded immune exposures were likely, the donors were nominally healthy when sampled. V is TRBV9 and J is TRBJ2-1, with D possibly matching TRBD1 (6 bases). The clonotype originates from a young man in good health and CMV-seronegative. The sample was PBMCs. CDR3 region: CASSPSGVGPATDEQFF. For the CDR3, the DNA is TGTGCCAGCAGCCCTTCAGGGGTGGGCCCTGCGACGGATGAGCAGTTCTTC.